The 11 T cell receptor beta chains below come from one sample, sequenced in a study of regulatory T cells in long-lasting Graves disease. Regarding time point: newly diagnosed GD, antithyroid drugs for less than 3 months. The TCR library was made from RNA extracted from PBMCs. Both iRepertoire HTBI primers and Arm-PCR of CDR3 regions were used to build the TCR beta libraries. TCRdb reprocessed the multiplex PCR reads via MiXCR and lists one record per CDR3 protein. The data show fewer than 550,000 distinct CDR3 sequences, with about 17% seen just once and under 30% held by the top ten. This sample also belongs to another study, concerning T cells in Graves' hyperthyroidism and ophthalmopathy.

Sequencing used peripheral blood mononuclear cells (PBMCs), obtained at new diagnosis, from a patient treated with antithyroid drugs. The receptors derive from a woman under 30 with Graves disease.

There are many counts of this clonotype. The CDR3 DNA follows: TGCAGTGCAGAGCGGGGACAGGGGGCATCAGATACGCAGTATTTT. It encodes CSAERGQGASDTQYF. The chain uses TRBV20-1 and TRBJ2-3; TRBD1 aligns across 12 bases. J gave up 4 bases and V 6 bases, and 8 bases lay outside the gene matches. Germline-derived CDR1 and CDR2 are DFQATT and SNEGSKA (reference sequence). This CDR3 is 15 amino acids long.

This clonotype was seen many times. The chain employs TRBV7-9 and TRBJ2-3, with unresolved D. Trimming took 5 bases from V and 4 from J, leaving 13 bases between them. The CDR3 spans 14 residues. Per the germline V gene, CDR1 is SEHNR and CDR2 is FQNEAQ (reference sequence). The chain's CDR3 is CASSAPRRADTQYF. The CDR3, as DNA: TGTGCCAGCAGCGCCCCTCGGAGAGCAGATACGCAGTATTTT.

This clonotype was detected a few times. This chain links TRBV5-5 with TRBJ1-1, with D hard to call. The CDR3 is 13 amino acids. CDR1 SGHKS and CDR2 YYEKEE come from the germline V gene (reference sequence). Trimming took off 1 base at V and 5 bases at J, with 9 bases between the two ends. CDR3 region: CASSLRAETEAFF. DNA of the CDR3: TGTGCCAGCAGCTTGAGGGCGGAGACTGAAGCTTTCTTT. The full variable domain, in which reference TRBV5-5 and TRBJ1-1 provide the parts outside the CDR3, is DAGVTQSPTHLIKTRGQQVTLRCSPISGHKSVSWYQQVLGQGPQFIFQYYEKEERGRGNFPDRFSARQFPNYSSELNVNALLLGDSALYLCASSLRAETEAFFGQGTRLTVV.

The rearrangement joins TRBV4-3 to TRBJ2-7; 7 bases map to TRBD2. CDR1 is LGHNA, CDR2 YSLEER, per germline. V lost 0 bases, J lost 3 bases, and 8 bases stayed unmatched. The length of the CDR3 is 16 residues. The CDR3 DNA follows: TGCGCCAGCAGCCAAGATGCAGCGGGGAGCTTCTACGAGCAGTACTTC. It is translated as CASSQDAAGSFYEQYF.

This clonotype occurred many times. The V call is TRBV28, the J call TRBJ2-7; TRBD1 matches at 9 bases. From germline, CDR1 is MDHEN and CDR2 SYDVKM. CDR3 length: 16 amino acids. The trim removed 6 bases at V and 3 bases at J, leaving 12 bases unmatched. The CDR3 coding sequence is TGTGCCAGCAGGCAAGAACAGGGGGCGGAAATCTACGAGCAGTACTTC. As protein: CASRQEQGAEIYEQYF. The full variable domain, in which reference TRBV28 and TRBJ2-7 provide the parts outside the CDR3, is DVKVTQSSRYLVKRTGEKVFLECVQDMDHENMFWYRQDPGLGLRLIYFSYDVKMKEKGDIPEGYSVSREKKERFSLILESASTNQTSMYLCASRQEQGAEIYEQYFGPGTRLTVT.

V and J are TRBV4-1 and TRBJ2-1, with 8 bases matching TRBD2. In germline, CDR1 is MGHRA, CDR2 YSYEKL. The CDR3 is made up of 16 amino acids. J lost 8 bases, V lost 4 bases, and 13 bases had no gene match. This CDR3 is CASSPQVTSGSYEQFF. The CDR3 nucleotides are TGCGCCAGCAGCCCACAGGTAACAAGCGGGAGCTATGAGCAGTTCTTC.

This clonotype appeared a few times. The chain joins TRBV9 to TRBJ2-1; 8 bases match TRBD2. The CDR3 has 16 amino acids. After removal of 6 bases from V and 8 bases from J, the junction contained 16 bases not matched to a gene. Germline assignment: CDR1 SGDLS and CDR2 YYNGEE. CDR3 in DNA: TGTGCCAGCACCATTTCCGGGACTAGTCCTATATATGAGCAGTTCTTC. Its translation: CASTISGTSPIYEQFF.

This clonotype was detected many times. The chain is built from TRBV28 and TRBJ2-7; D is undetermined. The V end lost 6 bases, the J end lost 3 bases, and 12 bases lay between the germline ends. The CDR3 contains 13 residues. The germline V gene has CDR1 MDHEN and CDR2 SYDVKM. In DNA, the CDR3 is TGTGCCAGCAGACCTACCCCGCGCTACGAGCAGTACTTC. Protein sequence: CASRPTPRYEQYF.

V is TRBV20-1 and J is TRBJ2-7; 7 bases map to TRBD2. Germline values: CDR1 DFQATT, CDR2 SNEGSKA (reference sequence). The CDR3 contains 14 residues. V lost 6 bases and J lost 1; bases outside the gene matches: 9. CDR3 sequence (DNA): TGCAGTGCCGGCCGACCAGCGGGGTCCTACGAGCAGTACTTC. Its protein product is CSAGRPAGSYEQYF.

In this sample, this clonotype turned up many times. The chain is built from TRBV28 and TRBJ2-7; D is possibly TRBD2 (6 bases). With 5 bases removed from V and 1 base from J, the gap between germline ends came to 15 bases. The CDR3 extends over 15 amino acids. The germline V gene encodes CDR1 MDHEN and CDR2 SYDVKM. CDR3 bases: TGTGCCAGCAGTCCAGGAGGGGCACAGTCCTACGAGCAGTACTTC. This codes for CASSPGGAQSYEQYF.

This rearrangement joins TRBV4-1 to TRBJ1-5; unclear D gene. This CDR3 has 14 residues. Germline CDR1 and CDR2: MGHRA and YSYEKL. The V end was cut by 3 bases, the J end by 0 bases, with 6 bases between. The CDR3 DNA reads TGCGCCAGCAGCCATAGGATTAGCAATCAGCCCCAGCATTTT. Its protein product is CASSHRISNQPQHF.